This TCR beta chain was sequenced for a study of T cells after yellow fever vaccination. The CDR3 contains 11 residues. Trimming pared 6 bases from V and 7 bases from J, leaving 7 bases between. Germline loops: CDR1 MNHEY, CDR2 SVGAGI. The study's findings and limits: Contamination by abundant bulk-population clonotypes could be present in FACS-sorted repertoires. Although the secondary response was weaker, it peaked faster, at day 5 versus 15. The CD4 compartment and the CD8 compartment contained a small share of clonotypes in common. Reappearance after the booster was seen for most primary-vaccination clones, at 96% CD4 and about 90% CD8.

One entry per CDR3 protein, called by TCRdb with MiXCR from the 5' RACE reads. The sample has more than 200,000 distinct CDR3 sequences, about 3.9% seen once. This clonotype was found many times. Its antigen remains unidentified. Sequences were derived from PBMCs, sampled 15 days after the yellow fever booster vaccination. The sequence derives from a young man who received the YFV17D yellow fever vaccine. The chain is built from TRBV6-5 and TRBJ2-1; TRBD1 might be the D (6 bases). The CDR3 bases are TGTGCCAGCAGCCAGGGGAATGAGCAGTTCTTC. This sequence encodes CASSQGNEQFF.